The 3 T cell receptor beta chains listed next were all sequenced from one sample in a study of blood T cell repertoires in COVID-19. Data came from immunoSEQ multiplex PCR; TCRdb stores just in-frame clones and leaves some out. The table has fewer than 250,000 clones, approximately 91% seen once; the top ten hold roughly 0.69%. The sample comprised peripheral blood. The receptors shown here come from a man aged 35 to 55 with acute or convalescent COVID-19.

This sequence joins TRBV7-2 and TRBJ2-1, with a possible D match to TRBD2 (6 bases). V was cut by 2 bases and J by 6 bases, with 14 bases left in between. The CDR3 has 15 amino acids. Germline CDR1 SGHTA, CDR2 FQGNSA. CDR3 residues: CASSLWAPGGNEQFF. The CDR3 bases are TGTGCCAGCAGCTTATGGGCCCCCGGGGGCAATGAGCAGTTCTTC.

The V call is TRBV7-9, the J call TRBJ1-2; 10 nucleotides agree with TRBD1. Germline values: CDR1 SEHNR, CDR2 FQNEAQ (reference sequence). The CDR3 totals 13 residues. The trim removed 5 bases at V and 6 bases at J, leaving 3 bases unmatched. CDR3 sequence: CASSRGQGDGYTF. For the CDR3, the DNA is TGTGCCAGCAGCCGCGGACAGGGGGATGGCTACACCTTC.

CDR3 region: CASSLGRGAYGYTF. DNA for the CDR3: TGTGCCAGCAGCTTAGGCAGGGGGGCCTATGGCTACACCTTC. The chain links TRBV7-9 to TRBJ1-2, with 7 positions matching TRBD1. CDR1 is SEHNR, CDR2 FQNEAQ, per germline (reference sequence). V was pared by 1 base and J by 4 bases, with 3 bases of the junction left unmatched. The CDR3 consists of 14 residues.